This T cell receptor (beta chain) was captured in a study of CD8 T cells in ankylosing spondylitis. This clonotype came up a few times. What it binds is unknown. V was cut by 1 base and J by 3 bases, with 20 bases left in between. CDR3 length: 18 residues. Germline V gene sequence: CDR1 MNHEY, CDR2 SMNVEV (reference sequence). MiXCR, run by TCRdb on the 5' RACE reads, gives a single entry per CDR3 protein. This sample has 300,000 to 400,000 distinct CDR3 sequences; 20% to 25% occur once, and the top ten carry 16%. Findings of the study overall: Clones linked to disease were reported to show significant enrichment in matched ankylosing spondylitis synovial fluid. Typical of ankylosing spondylitis blood, it appeared, was a TCR beta motif of under 10 highly homologous variants. Disease-linked clones were CD8+ and relatively rare in peripheral blood.

The chain is built from TRBV27 and TRBJ2-3, with D perhaps TRBD1 (5 bases). The sample comprised blood, either unsorted or a sorted T cell fraction (not recorded which). The clonotype was recovered from a male donor with ankylosing spondylitis. The DNA of the CDR3 is TGTGCCAGCAGTTTATTACCCCCCAGGGAATCTAAAACAGATACGCAGTATTTT. The encoded protein is CASSLLPPRESKTDTQYF.